Shown below are 10 T cell receptor beta chains from a single sample sequenced in a study of blood T cell repertoires in COVID-19. The method was immunoSEQ multiplex PCR; TCRdb's version includes in-frame clones alone and lacks a portion of them. The sample lists fewer than 150,000 clones; approximately 85% were seen once. Sequences were obtained from peripheral blood. The receptor source for this set is a human donor in a cohort sampled during active COVID-19.

The rearrangement links TRBV6-5 to TRBJ2-5, with TRBD2 matching 8 bases. CDR3 size: 15 residues. V dropped 6 bases and J dropped 5; count of bases not matched to a gene: 11. Germline CDR1 reads MNHEY; CDR2 reads SVGAGI. The CDR3 protein is CASRSQAGGSETQYF. CDR3 in DNA: TGTGCCAGCAGAAGTCAGGCGGGGGGCTCGGAGACCCAGTACTTC.

This chain joins TRBV7-2 and TRBJ1-6; D gene ambiguous. The V and J ends lost 1 base and 0 bases respectively, with 7 bases between them. The CDR3 covers 16 residues. Per the germline V gene, CDR1 is SGHTA and CDR2 is FQGNSA. CDR3 in amino acids: CASSLVASSYNSPLHF. The DNA of the CDR3 is TGTGCCAGCAGCTTAGTGGCAAGCTCCTATAATTCACCCCTCCACTTT.

This chain uses TRBV7-8 with TRBJ1-4; 7 bases line up with TRBD1. The CDR3 has 14 amino acids. V lost 6 bases, J lost 5 bases, and 6 bases stayed unmatched. Germline CDR1 reads SGHVS; CDR2 reads FQNEAQ. CDR3 sequence reads: CASRKDRNNEKLFF. Here the CDR3 DNA reads TGTGCCAGCAGAAAGGACAGGAACAATGAAAAACTGTTTTTT.

The V gene is TRBV21-1, the J gene TRBJ2-1; the table calls TRBD2, which could not be checked here. TRBV21-1 is a recognized pseudogene. The CDR3 extends over 14 amino acids. In DNA, the CDR3 is TGTGCCAGCAGCAACGGACTAGCGGCCAATGAGCAGTTCTTC. Protein: CASSNGLAANEQFF.

The chain recombines TRBV20-1 with TRBJ2-1; 9 bases line up with TRBD2. There are 11 residues in the CDR3. Trimming removed 3 bases from V and 15 bases from J; junction bases left unmatched: 6. Germline V gives CDR1 DFQATT, CDR2 SNEGSKA (reference sequence). CDR3 residues: CSASRGGAWFF. CDR3 bases: TGCAGTGCTAGTCGCGGGGGGGCGTGGTTCTTC.

This clone has a single count. V usage is TRBV10-2 and J usage is TRBJ2-1; 10 nucleotides line up with TRBD2. Germline V gives CDR1 WSHSY, CDR2 SAAADI. V dropped 6 bases and J dropped 3; count of bases not matched to a gene: 2. The CDR3 loop spans 14 amino acids. CDR3: CASRPSGGYNEQFF. The CDR3 bases are TGCGCCAGCAGGCCTAGCGGGGGCTACAATGAGCAGTTCTTC.

V usage is TRBV7-6 and J usage is TRBJ1-2; 7 nucleotides match TRBD1. CDR1 is SGHVS, CDR2 FNYEAQ, per germline. The V and J ends lost 4 bases and 4 bases, in that order; junction bases with no gene match: 3. There are 13 residues in the CDR3. This CDR3 is CASSSGQLYGYTF. CDR3 bases: TGTGCCAGCAGCTCGGGACAGCTCTATGGCTACACCTTC.

The genes are TRBV2 and TRBJ2-6; D possibly corresponds to TRBD1 (6 bases). With 6 bases removed from V and 6 bases from J, the gap between germline ends came to 15 bases. Germline V gives CDR1 SNHLY, CDR2 FYNNEI. The CDR3 is made up of 15 amino acids. The CDR3 reads CASSDDRREANVLTF. DNA for the CDR3: TGTGCCAGCAGCGACGACAGGCGCGAGGCCAACGTCCTGACTTTC.

The V gene is TRBV18, the J gene TRBJ2-7, with 10 nucleotides matching TRBD1. V lost 2 bases to trimming and J lost 0 bases; unmatched junction nucleotides: 10. The CDR3 length is 18 residues. Germline values: CDR1 KGHSH, CDR2 LQKENI. DNA for the CDR3: TGTGCCAGCTCACCATCGGACAGGGGGAACCCGTTCTCCTACGAGCAGTACTTC. This translates into CASSPSDRGNPFSYEQYF.

The CDR3 bases are TGTGCCAGCAGTTACCTGGGGACAGGGAAAACAGATACGCAGTATTTT. This sequence encodes CASSYLGTGKTDTQYF. This chain connects TRBV6-2 or TRBV6-3 to TRBJ2-3; 9 nucleotides align to TRBD1. V shed 2 bases, J shed 3 bases, and the junction held 6 bases outside the gene matches. This CDR3 contains 16 residues. Germline V CDR1 and CDR2: MNHEY, SVGEGT.